The T cell receptor (beta chain) under discussion was sequenced for a study of cytomegalovirus exposure and HLA in healthy donors (dated by TCRdb to about 2017). Study-wide context: According to an earlier analysis of several hundred of the donors, about 180 million T cells yielded over 90 million unique TCR beta sequences and roughly 280 Gb of sequence data. An early release that covered about 600 HLA-typed donors contained approximately 300 gigabases of sequencing data and some 87 million unique TCR sequences. Of the 300 to 500 genotyped donors, approximately 81% were placed in the genetic ancestry cluster associated with self-reported Caucasian donors. The aim of the study was to test whether cataloging public T cell receptors could identify signatures of past pathogen exposure. The study used immunosequencing to profile the T cell repertoires of under 700 subjects and linked those repertoires to cytomegalovirus serostatus. In addition to the first cohort of 650 to 750 subjects, a separate validation cohort of around 110 different subjects was used. High-throughput TCR immunosequencing, statistical association of individual TCRs with disease status, and machine learning were combined to predict cytomegalovirus infection status. To study patterns of TCR occurrence, a later analysis re-analyzed previously published TCR beta repertoires from 500 to 850 donors and added high-resolution HLA genotyping. Rather than drawing on any new phenotypic data, the later analysis identified candidate immune exposures from TCR beta sequences and the way those sequences occurred across donors. To decide whether each TCR beta V gene segment behaved as functional or pseudogenic, an earlier analysis of approximately 600 of the donors relied on high-throughput TCR beta sequencing. Donor age, sex, ethnicity and CMV serostatus were collected together with the repertoire data. A later genetic analysis used genome-wide SNP genotypes for about 60% of the roughly 670 donors, treating that subset as a discovery cohort. Every repertoire in the discovery cohort had been generated on one and the same sequencing platform. Class I and class II HLA loci were covered by the typing at four-digit resolution. Typing coverage varied by locus: about 620-630 donors for A, B, C, DRB1 and DQB1; about 520 for DQA1; approximately 610 for DPA1; around 450 for DPB1. Four to six DR-DQ haplotypes were handled as single units for association and clustering because linkage in the cohort was strong. Among around 400 genotyped donors of the cohort, an average of around 250,000 unique TCR beta nucleotide sequences was sequenced per donor, of which about 19% were non-productive.

In total, approximately 610 healthy bone marrow donors made up the cohort. Cohort members were all nominally healthy when sampled, although unrecorded immune exposures were likely present. The donor tested CMV seronegative and was one of the 352 seronegative cohort members. Each donor provided a peripheral blood sample, and peripheral blood mononuclear cells were used for TCR beta sequencing. Genomic DNA was extracted from the blood cell samples with the Qiagen DNeasy Blood Extraction Kit. This clone was counted a single time. The antigen it binds to is not known. No much larger clone exists at a distance of one base, and base qualities are not known. CDR1 and CDR2, per the germline V gene, are SGHVS and FNYEAQ. V loses 1 base, J loses 2 bases, and the germline ends lie 6 bases apart. The CDR3 holds 13 amino acids from the cysteine to the phenylalanine. The kept DNA is CDR3 alone, 39 bases in frame from the first base.

Libraries came from the immunoSEQ multiplex PCR assay. A mixture of 60 forward primers for TCR Vbeta segments and 13 reverse primers for TCR Jbeta segments was used in the multiplex PCR. A multiplex PCR assay on genomic DNA amplified the CDR3 region of rearranged TCR beta genes. The Illumina HiSeq System was used to sequence the amplified TCR beta libraries as 87-base-pair reads. As for the original processing: A later analysis tallied 75 million to 95 million unique TCR beta chains across the 700 or so repertoires, and about 10 million of those chains were shared by two or more donors. To remove PCR and sequencing errors, raw reads were error-corrected and collapsed into unique sequences using a nearest-neighbor algorithm that merged closely related sequences. To assign V, D and J gene segments, CDR3 sequences were aligned to IMGT reference sequences. For a sequence to be retained, at least a six-nucleotide match to both a V gene segment and a J gene segment was required. A rearrangement was called productive if the CDR3 had no stop codons and remained in frame with V and J, and every other rearrangement was called non-productive. Following IMGT convention, CDR3 was defined as the stretch from the second conserved V-encoded cysteine to the conserved J-encoded phenylalanine. The earlier analysis of some 600 of the donors excluded sequences that lacked an unambiguous match to a single V gene segment. In an earlier analysis of around 600 of the donors, V segments were called functional above 56.7% productive rearrangements and were called segregating when the between-donor standard deviation exceeded 5%. To diagnose cytomegalovirus status from the catalog of TCR beta chain sequences, a statistical classification framework was built. A later analysis assigned V and J genes by comparing TCR nucleotide sequences with IMGT/GENE-DB human TR gene sequences. Using the TCRdist pipeline, a later analysis assigned CDR3 sequences along with most-parsimonious VDJ recombination scenarios. In a later analysis, each TCR beta chain was defined by its CDR3 amino acid sequence together with its V-gene family, and reads lacking a unique V-gene family were excluded. In a later analysis, 450 to 600 highly shared, low-generation-probability nucleotide sequences were removed to address suspected cross-contamination and a sequencing artifact. For each public chain, a later analysis derived a clonal expansion index from normalized ranks of inferred template counts within each repertoire. Generation probabilities in a later analysis came from a VDJ recombination model fitted to out-of-frame rearrangements, and those results were checked against IGoR. Hypergeometric tests were used in a later analysis to score TCR-TCR, TCR-HLA and TCR-CMV co-occurrence, with a repertoire-size bias correction applied to the TCR pairs. In a later analysis, false discovery rates were estimated by permuting HLA or CMV assignments 20 times. In a later analysis, co-occurring TCRs were grouped using DBSCAN, with TCRdist sequence similarity added in when clustering inside HLA-allele-positive subsets. Repertoires with fewer than 30,000 or more than 120,000 public chains were left out of co-occurrence clustering, as were five repertoires with anomalous nucleotide sharing. TCRdb retrieved this table from immuneACCESS and kept in-frame rearrangements only. Not all clones are present; in checked studies, unresolved V genes account for under half, and no reason is known for the remainder. V and J calls and clone size are as listed in that table; D and trimming were resolved from the DNA. The sample table contains about 190,000 clones; only one count was recorded for over 70% of them. The ten largest clones represent 1% to 1.5% of the sample.

General conclusions and limits of the study: Linkage disequilibrium might explain the correlated functional status among segregating V segments, but an unknown experimental factor could not be ruled out. In the study, some 180 TCR beta chains were listed as associated with cytomegalovirus. Immune exposure information for the cohort was limited to CMV serostatus. A later genetic analysis reported fewer N-insertions in productive TCRs among donors in an Asian-associated ancestry cluster than the roughly 700-donor mean. An earlier analysis of approximately 530 of the donors showed that most TCR beta V segments appeared in productive rearrangements either about 87% or about 30% of the time, which broadly matched IMGT annotations. Because the 87-base-pair reads could not distinguish some IMGT-functional V segments, including TRBV6-2 and TRBV6-3, those segments were excluded. In a later analysis, the rate of TCR association differed among HLA loci, with DRB1 alleles having the most associated TCRs and HLA-C alleles having the fewest. A further reported finding was that TCR beta sequences accurately predicted the HLA-A and HLA-B alleles for most subjects in the first cohort. Only TCR beta chains were sequenced in this cohort, and the absence of alpha or paired-chain data limited detectable features. Presence/absence analyses assumed roughly uniform sequencing depth across donors, an assumption that may not hold. Because counts were too low, approximately 15 rarely observed V segments, including chromosome 9 orphons, were excluded from the earlier analysis of 500 to 700 of the donors. A cluster of highly shared sequence variants was judged likely to represent a technical artifact of the sequencing pipeline. Cytomegalovirus status was reported to be diagnosed by the classifier with high specificity and sensitivity in both the original and validation cohorts. When HLA alleles, especially DR and DQ, strongly co-occurred, TCR associations were difficult to assign to individual alleles. Three of the identified cytomegalovirus-associated TCR beta chains were confirmed in vitro to be specific for cytomegalovirus antigens. In a later analysis, HLA-associated TCR beta chains were found to be more clonally expanded and to have lower generation probabilities than equally common non-associated chains. In a later analysis, 16,951 TCR beta sequences were associated with specific HLA alleles at a false discovery rate of 0.05. According to a later analysis, parvovirus B19, influenza, CMV and Epstein-Barr virus appeared linked to several top co-occurrence clusters. In a later genetic analysis, a missense DCLRE1C variant was associated with V-gene and J-gene trimming of TCR beta chains, and the association was replicated in an independent cohort. Because some donors lacked HLA typing at each locus, the association tests relied only on the typed subset. According to the authors, the approach could potentially be generalized to other disease states and immunological phenotypes. Most TCR sequences were observed very rarely across donors, whereas some public TCRs were present in many individuals. In a later analysis, most CMV-associated TCR beta chains were found to appear HLA-restricted, with HLA associations seemingly driven largely by CMV exposure.

This receptor was obtained from a man aged 25 to 45 in good health and CMV-seronegative. The rearrangement joined TRBV7-6 to TRBJ2-7, with the identity of the D gene unclear. The sequenced sample was PBMCs. This receptor carries the CDR3 CASSLESAYEQYF. The nucleotide sequence is given as TGTGCCAGCAGCTTAGAAAGCGCCTACGAGCAGTACTTC.